The rows below give T cell receptor beta chains drawn from one sample of a study of T cell responses to AZD1222 COVID-19 vaccine. The data were produced by immunoSEQ multiplex PCR, yet TCRdb's version contains in-frame clones alone and is incomplete. The sample comprises some 90,000 clones, about 90% of which are singletons, and 4% to 6% rests with the top ten. The sample was peripheral blood, taken on day 0 of MenACWY control vaccination. These receptors were taken from an adult in good health. Each CDR3 is given with its conserved first and last residue. D genes are given only for firm matches. Rows may omit the clone size; those that give it use once, few, many or a size class.

v_gene: TRBV11-1
abundance: .
d_gene: .
j_gene: TRBJ2-5
CDR3aa: CASSVGIQETQYF
CDR3nt: TGTGCCAGCAGCGTAGGAATCCAAGAGACCCAGTACTTC

v_gene: TRBV6-5
abundance: .
d_gene: TRBD1
j_gene: TRBJ1-4
CDR3aa: CASRPGTGGEKLFF
CDR3nt: TGTGCCAGCAGACCCGGGACAGGCGGTGAAAAACTGTTTTTT

v_gene: TRBV19
abundance: few
d_gene: .
j_gene: TRBJ1-3
CDR3aa: CASSIDGFSGNTIYF
CDR3nt: TGTGCCAGTAGTATCGACGGCTTCTCTGGAAACACCATATATTTT

v_gene: TRBV7-6
abundance: .
d_gene: .
j_gene: TRBJ1-2
CDR3aa: CASSLNRDSNYGYTF
CDR3nt: TGTGCCAGCAGCTTAAACAGGGATTCTAACTATGGCTACACCTTC

v_gene: TRBV1
abundance: .
d_gene: .
j_gene: TRBJ1-1
CDR3aa: CTSSRGRACTEAFF
CDR3nt: TGCACCAGCAGCCGTGGCAGGGCATGCACTGAAGCTTTCTTT

v_gene: TRBV28
abundance: .
d_gene: .
j_gene: TRBJ2-1
CDR3aa: CASSSYDSRTVNNEQFF
CDR3nt: TGTGCCAGCAGTTCCTACGATTCACGGACAGTAAACAATGAGCAGTTCTTC

v_gene: TRBV6-1
abundance: .
d_gene: .
j_gene: TRBJ1-1
CDR3aa: CASSDNTVDTEAFF
CDR3nt: TGTGCCAGCAGTGATAACACTGTGGACACTGAAGCTTTCTTT

v_gene: TRBV5-5
abundance: .
d_gene: TRBD1
j_gene: TRBJ1-4
CDR3aa: CASSKGQGLEKLFF
CDR3nt: TGTGCCAGCAGCAAGGGACAGGGACTTGAAAAACTGTTTTTT

v_gene: TRBV28
abundance: once
d_gene: TRBD2
j_gene: TRBJ2-1
CDR3aa: CASSETSASSYNEQFF
CDR3nt: TGTGCCAGCAGTGAGACTAGCGCCAGCTCCTACAATGAGCAGTTCTTC

v_gene: TRBV11-3
abundance: .
d_gene: TRBD1
j_gene: TRBJ2-3
CDR3aa: CASSSRQGSDTQYF
CDR3nt: TGTGCCAGCAGCTCAAGACAGGGGTCGGATACGCAGTATTTT

v_gene: TRBV27
abundance: once
d_gene: TRBD1
j_gene: TRBJ1-1
CDR3aa: CASSTLTGKPFF
CDR3nt: TGTGCCAGCAGTACCCTGACAGGGAAACCTTTCTTT

v_gene: TRBV6-6
abundance: .
d_gene: .
j_gene: TRBJ1-5
CDR3aa: CASRGEEANQPQHF
CDR3nt: TGTGCCAGCAGGGGCGAGGAGGCCAATCAGCCCCAGCATTTT

v_gene: TRBV5-1
abundance: .
d_gene: .
j_gene: TRBJ2-1
CDR3aa: CASSLNRGLIYEQFF
CDR3nt: TGCGCCAGCAGCTTGAACCGAGGGTTAATATATGAGCAGTTCTTC